A selection of T cell receptor beta chains follows, all from one sample in a study of control samples from healthy donors and cancer patients. Sequencing used immunoSEQ multiplex PCR; TCRdb keeps in-frame clones, though not all of them. The data show 70,000 to 100,000 clones, roughly 91% seen once. The sequencing input was blood. The origin of the receptors is a man between 50 and 59 years old in good health. The CDR3 runs from the conserved cysteine through the conserved F or W. D genes are given only for firm matches. Rows may omit the clone size; those that give it use once, few, many or a size class.

D gene,J gene,clone size,V gene,CDR3 protein,CDR3 DNA
TRBD1,TRBJ2-7,-,TRBV27,CASRAGTGTYEQYF,TGTGCCAGCAGAGCCGGGACAGGGACCTACGAGCAGTACTTC
TRBD1,TRBJ2-3,-,TRBV10-3,CAIGTADTQYF,TGTGCCATCGGGACAGCAGATACGCAGTATTTT
TRBD1,TRBJ1-1,-,TRBV30,CAWREAGQGAVSTEAFF,TGTGCCTGGAGAGAAGCCGGACAGGGGGCGGTGAGCACTGAAGCTTTCTTT
TRBD2,TRBJ2-3,-,TRBV7-6,CASSLGASGEDTQYF,TGTGCCAGCAGCTTAGGGGCTAGCGGGGAAGATACGCAGTATTTT
TRBD1,TRBJ2-1,-,TRBV7-9,CASSVSTGGEQFF,TGTGCCAGCAGCGTATCGACAGGGGGTGAGCAGTTCTTC
-,TRBJ1-5,-,TRBV4-2,CASSPSGGIAQPQHF,TGTGCCAGCAGCCCGTCCGGGGGGATTGCTCAGCCCCAGCATTTT
TRBD1,TRBJ2-5,-,TRBV6-2/TRBV6-3,CASSRDSQETQYF,TGTGCCAGCAGTCGGGACAGTCAAGAGACCCAGTACTTC
TRBD1,TRBJ1-2,-,TRBV19,CASSITGVVSYGYTF,TGTGCCAGTAGTATCACAGGGGTCGTCTCCTATGGCTACACCTTC
-,TRBJ1-2,once,TRBV6-5,CASSYLGGRGYTF,TGTGCCAGCAGTTACCTCGGGGGTAGGGGCTACACCTTC
-,TRBJ2-4,-,TRBV24-1,CATSEQKQNIQYF,TGTGCCACCAGTGAACAGAAGCAAAACATTCAGTACTTC
-,TRBJ1-1,few,TRBV18,CASSPGANTEAFF,TGTGCCAGCTCACCAGGAGCGAACACTGAAGCTTTCTTT
-,TRBJ1-1,-,TRBV6-6,CASSLDRNTEAFF,TGTGCCAGCAGTCTGGACAGGAACACTGAAGCTTTCTTT
TRBD1,TRBJ2-5,-,TRBV6-5,CASSLGQGFNERDF,TGTGCCAGCAGTTTGGGACAGGGATTCAATGAGCGGGACTTC
TRBD1,TRBJ1-3,-,TRBV12-3/TRBV12-4,CASSTGGRNTIYF,TGTGCCAGCAGTACAGGGGGAAGAAACACCATATATTTT
TRBD1,TRBJ1-6,-,TRBV11-2,CASSQGGNSPLHF,TGTGCCAGCAGCCAGGGGGGGAATTCACCCCTCCACTTT
TRBD1,TRBJ1-6,-,TRBV5-1,CASSLEGDSDSPLHF,TGCGCCAGCAGCTTGGAAGGGGACAGTGATTCACCCCTCCACTTT
TRBD2,TRBJ2-1,once,TRBV5-4,CASSPGGGAVEQFF,TGTGCCAGCAGCCCTGGCGGGGGGGCCGTTGAGCAGTTCTTC
-,TRBJ1-1,-,TRBV5-1,CASSLTNTEAFF,TGCGCCAGCAGCTTGACGAACACTGAAGCTTTCTTT
-,TRBJ1-4,-,TRBV29-1,CSVGYTEEKLFF,TGCAGCGTTGGGTACACGGAGGAAAAACTGTTTTTT
-,TRBJ1-1,-,TRBV19,CASSIPTVESTEAFF,TGTGCCAGTAGTATCCCGACGGTTGAGAGCACTGAAGCTTTCTTT
-,TRBJ2-1,-,TRBV6-6,CASSYGPARNEQFF,TGTGCCAGCAGTTACGGGCCGGCGCGCAATGAGCAGTTCTTC
TRBD1,TRBJ1-6,-,TRBV10-3,CAIRQQGSNSPLHF,TGTGCCATCAGGCAACAGGGGAGTAATTCACCCCTCCACTTT
-,TRBJ2-5,-,TRBV19,CASSRMANIQETQYF,TGTGCCAGTAGCCGAATGGCGAATATACAAGAGACCCAGTACTTC